The T cell receptor (beta chain) under discussion was sequenced for a study of T cells in Graves' hyperthyroidism and ophthalmopathy. This clonotype was counted many times. TCR beta CDR3 sequences were amplified from RNA transcripts. When the TCR CDR3 underwent first-round RT-PCR, the HTBI primer set was used. TCRdb re-called the multiplex PCR reads with MiXCR, one entry per CDR3 protein. The sample contains 600,000 to 700,000 distinct CDR3 sequences, less than 45% of which appear only once. The CDR3 contains 14 residues. The V gene's germline CDR1 is DFQATT and CDR2 SNEGSKA (reference sequence). The germline V and J ends were trimmed by 1 base and 4 bases, with 14 bases remaining between them.

This TCR came from an adult man with Graves' disease, either hyperthyroidism or ophthalmopathy (not recorded which). J is TRBJ2-7 and V is TRBV20-1, with a tentative D call TRBD1 (5 bases). Sequenced input: peripheral blood or thyroid tissue (not recorded which). CDR3 amino acids: CSARGSREPYEQYF. In DNA, the CDR3 is TGCAGTGCTAGAGGGTCCAGGGAACCTTACGAGCAGTACTTC.